The 26 T cell receptor beta chains reported below all come from one sample, sequenced in a study of blood T cell repertoires in COVID-19 (dated by TCRdb to about 2020). The library was built by means of the immunoSEQ multiplex PCR assay. Sourced from immuneACCESS, this table was stored by TCRdb with only in-frame sequences that have V and J called. A share of the clones is absent; for the studies checked, an unresolved V gene accounts for under half, and the remainder has no known explanation. The sample table holds about 440,000 clones, of which 88% were seen once. Clones ranked in the top ten supply approximately 12% of the sample. Sequencing input: peripheral blood. These receptors came from a woman between 50 and 59 years old with COVID-19, enrolled during active disease.

The V call is TRBV11-2, the J call TRBJ2-7; possibly TRBD1 for D (6 bases). In germline, CDR1 is SGHAT, CDR2 FQNNGV. V lost 2 bases to trimming and J lost 1 base, with 12 bases between them. This CDR3 is built from 15 residues. In DNA form, the CDR3 reads TGTGCCAGCAGCTTATCCAGGGGAACTTCCTACGAGCAGTACTTC. Its translation: CASSLSRGTSYEQYF. Using reference TRBV11-2 and TRBJ2-7 for the parts outside the CDR3, the full variable domain is EAGVAQSPRYKIIEKRQSVAFWCNPISGHATLYWYQQILGQGPKLLIQFQNNGVVDDSQLPKDRFSAERLKGVDSTLKIQPAKLEDSAVYLCASSLSRGTSYEQYFGPGTRLTVT.

The J gene is TRBJ2-5, the V gene TRBV5-1; tentatively, D is TRBD1 (5 bases). The germline V and J ends were trimmed by 2 bases and 5 bases, with 10 bases remaining between them. Germline V lookup: CDR1 SGHRS, CDR2 YFSETQ. The CDR3 runs to 13 residues. DNA for the CDR3: TGCGCCAGCAGCTTTTCAGGGTGGGAGACCCAGTACTTC. Its translation: CASSFSGWETQYF.

This clone is a singleton in its sample. The chain links TRBV12-3 or TRBV12-4 to TRBJ2-7; tentative D call: TRBD1 (6 bases). Trimming removed 6 bases at V and 2 bases at J, with 11 bases between. The CDR3 sequence is 13 residues long. CDR3 region: CASRPGQTYEQYF. The CDR3 DNA follows: TGTGCCAGCAGACCGGGACAAACCTACGAGCAGTACTTC.

The chain joins TRBV9 to TRBJ2-1; 9 positions agree with TRBD2. CDR3 length equals 13 residues. The V gene end was trimmed by 7 bases and the J gene end by 6 bases; junction bases not matched to a gene: 5. Germline V gene lookup returns CDR1 SGDLS and CDR2 YYNGEE. CDR3 region: CASSLTSGNEQFF. CDR3 coding DNA: TGTGCCAGCTCCTTGACTAGCGGCAATGAGCAGTTCTTC. The full variable domain, rest sourced from reference TRBV9 and TRBJ2-1, is DSGVTQTPKHLITATGQRVTLRCSPRSGDLSVYWYQQSLDQGLQFLIQYYNGEERAKGNILERFSAQQFPDLHSELNLSSLELGDSALYFCASSLTSGNEQFFGPGTRLTVL.

This clone occurred once. The chain recombines TRBV5-6 with TRBJ2-7, with TRBD2 as a possible D gene (6 bases). V was shortened by 0 bases and J by 7 bases, with 8 bases between the two germline ends. This CDR3 is built from 12 residues. Germline lookup yields CDR1 SGHDT and CDR2 YYEEEE. This CDR3 is CASSLGSGEQYF. Written as DNA, the CDR3 is TGTGCCAGCAGCTTGGGTAGCGGTGAGCAGTACTTC. Complete variable domain (other parts from reference TRBV5-6 and TRBJ2-7): DAGVTQSPTHLIKTRGQQVTLRCSPKSGHDTVSWYQQALGQGPQFIFQYYEEEERQRGNFPDRFSGHQFPNYSSELNVNALLLGDSALYLCASSLGSGEQYFGPGTRLTVT.

The genes are TRBV6-6 and TRBJ1-4, with a tentative D call TRBD1 (6 bases). This CDR3 region has 14 residues. CDR1 and CDR2 (germline): MNHNY, SVGAGI (reference sequence). V was cut by 6 bases and J by 8 bases, with 16 bases left in between. The DNA for the CDR3 is TGTGCCAGCAGCTTTTCCACAGGGAGAGAAAAACTGTTTTTT. It codes for CASSFSTGREKLFF.

V and J are TRBV14 and TRBJ2-2; possibly TRBD1 for D (8 bases). CDR3 length: 15 amino acids. The V and J ends lost 3 bases and 6 bases respectively, with 14 bases between them. CDR1 and CDR2 (germline): SGHDN, FVKESK. Here the CDR3 DNA reads TGTGCCAGCAGCCATCTCACAGGGGGGGCCGGGGAGCTGTTTTTT. Translation gives CASSHLTGGAGELFF.

The chain is built from TRBV6-5 and TRBJ1-4; TRBD1 agrees at 7 bases. This CDR3 has 14 residues. Trimming cost V 4 bases and J 2 bases; bases outside gene matches: 1. The germline V gene has CDR1 MNHEY and CDR2 SVGAGI. CDR3 protein: CASSLQGTNEKLFF. The CDR3, as DNA: TGTGCCAGCAGTTTACAGGGGACTAATGAAAAACTGTTTTTT.

This chain links TRBV4-2 with TRBJ2-2; possible D gene TRBD1, 6 bases. Germline V gene lookup returns CDR1 LGHNA and CDR2 YNFKEQ. Deletions cut 0 bases from V and 2 bases from J, with 10 bases between. The length of the CDR3 is 16 residues. CDR3 in amino acids: CASSQEPGVNTGELFF. The CDR3, as DNA: TGTGCCAGCAGCCAAGAGCCAGGGGTAAACACCGGGGAGCTGTTTTTT.

This clone came up many times. The chain is built from TRBV25-1 and TRBJ1-5; no clear D gene. CDR3 size: 12 residues. V dropped 6 bases and J dropped 6 bases, with 9 bases sitting between them. Looked up from germline, CDR1 is MGHDK and CDR2 is SYGVNS. CDR3 bases: TGTGCCAGCAGAGGTACGGGTCAGCCCCAGCATTTT. Translation gives CASRGTGQPQHF.

CDR3 protein: CASSINRDNTEAFF. CDR3 bases: TGTGCCAGTAGTATCAACAGGGACAACACTGAAGCTTTCTTT. This sequence joins TRBV19 and TRBJ1-1; D is perhaps TRBD1 (6 bases). CDR3 length equals 14 residues. CDR1 and CDR2 (germline): LNHDA, SQIVND (reference sequence). The germline V and J ends were trimmed by 3 bases and 2 bases, with 10 bases remaining between them.

The V and J genes are TRBV2 and TRBJ1-6; no firm D call. V was clipped by 4 bases and J by 6 bases, with 7 bases between them. CDR1 and CDR2 from the germline V gene are SNHLY and FYNNEI. This CDR3 is 13 amino acids long. The CDR3 DNA is TGTGCCAGCAGTGCCCAATTTAATTCACCCCTCCACTTT. As protein: CASSAQFNSPLHF.

The chain combines TRBV27 with TRBJ1-4, with D uncertain. The CDR3 covers 11 residues. Germline V gene lookup returns CDR1 MNHEY and CDR2 SMNVEV (reference sequence). V was pared by 6 bases and J by 13 bases, with 12 bases between. CDR3 residues: CASSPGSLLFF. The CDR3, as DNA: TGTGCCAGCAGCCCGGGTTCATTACTGTTTTTT.

The rearrangement joins TRBV11-2 to TRBJ1-3; D is possibly TRBD1 (6 bases). This CDR3 region has 15 residues. In germline, CDR1 is SGHAT, CDR2 FQNNGV. With 5 bases removed from V and 2 bases from J, the gap between germline ends came to 13 bases. CDR3 loop: CASSTRGSAGNTIYF. DNA for the CDR3: TGTGCCAGCAGCACGAGGGGGTCGGCTGGAAACACCATATATTTT. The whole variable domain, remainder taken from reference TRBV11-2 and TRBJ1-3, is EAGVAQSPRYKIIEKRQSVAFWCNPISGHATLYWYQQILGQGPKLLIQFQNNGVVDDSQLPKDRFSAERLKGVDSTLKIQPAKLEDSAVYLCASSTRGSAGNTIYFGEGSWLTVV.

This clone was detected once. This chain joins TRBV28 and TRBJ1-2, with D unresolved. Trimming took off 6 bases at V and 11 bases at J, with 16 bases between the two ends. The length of the CDR3 is 12 residues. The germline V gene encodes CDR1 MDHEN and CDR2 SYDVKM. The CDR3 coding sequence is TGTGCCAGCAGCACCGCAGAGGGAAGATACACCTTC. Translation gives CASSTAEGRYTF.

This clone has only one observation. The chain employs TRBV7-3 and TRBJ2-7; D possibly corresponds to TRBD1 (5 bases). The germline V gene has CDR1 SGHTA and CDR2 FQGTGA. The CDR3 sequence is 14 residues long. Trimming removed 4 bases from V and 9 bases from J, with 19 bases in between. The CDR3: CASSSRSTGQPQYF. DNA for the CDR3: TGTGCCAGCAGCTCAAGGTCGACTGGACAACCGCAGTACTTC.

This clone came up once. The gene calls are TRBV5-6 and TRBJ2-3, with 10 positions matching TRBD2. J lost 0 bases, V lost 0 bases, and 10 bases had no gene match. The CDR3 covers 19 residues. Germline V gene lookup returns CDR1 SGHDT and CDR2 YYEEEE. CDR3 sequence: CASSLGVVTSGSSTDTQYF. DNA of the CDR3: TGTGCCAGCAGCTTGGGGGTCGTGACTAGCGGGTCTAGCACAGATACGCAGTATTTT.

The sample holds a few counts of this clone. This CDR3 reads CASSFLAVRTDTQYF. CDR3 coding DNA: TGTGCCAGCAGCTTCCTAGCGGTACGCACAGATACGCAGTATTTT. V gene TRBV7-2 combines with J gene TRBJ2-3; 7 nucleotides match TRBD2. The V gene end was trimmed by 3 bases and the J gene end by 1 base; junction bases not matched to a gene: 4. CDR3 size: 15 residues. Germline V gene sequence: CDR1 SGHTA, CDR2 FQGNSA.

This clone has more than one count but fewer than ten. This chain uses TRBV7-2 with TRBJ2-1, with D unclear. Germline V CDR1 and CDR2: SGHTA, FQGNSA. There are 15 residues in the CDR3. Trimming pared 2 bases from V and 3 bases from J, leaving 11 bases between. CDR3 loop: CASSLTLEDYNEQFF. The CDR3 nucleotides are TGTGCCAGCAGCTTAACCCTAGAGGACTACAATGAGCAGTTCTTC.

The J gene is TRBJ2-7, the V gene TRBV5-1; weak D call: TRBD1 (6 bases). The CDR3 has 15 residues. In germline, CDR1 is SGHRS, CDR2 YFSETQ. The germline V and J ends were trimmed by 4 bases and 1 base, with 15 bases remaining between them. CDR3 nucleotides: TGCGCCAGCAGCCCGACAGGACTTCAGTCCTACGAGCAGTACTTC. This translates into CASSPTGLQSYEQYF.

This rearrangement joins TRBV5-1 to TRBJ1-4, with D possibly matching TRBD1 (5 bases). Germline V lookup: CDR1 SGHRS, CDR2 YFSETQ. V shed 5 bases and J shed 4 bases, with 12 bases lying between them. The CDR3 loop spans 14 amino acids. In DNA form, the CDR3 reads TGCGCCAGCAGGGGGGGTCCGGGTAATGAAAAACTGTTTTTT. Residues: CASRGGPGNEKLFF.

The rearrangement uses TRBV3-1 (or the pseudogene TRBV3-2) and TRBJ1-2; D may be TRBD1 (5 bases). Germline CDR1 is LGHDT and CDR2 is YNNKEL (reference sequence). The length of the CDR3 is 16 residues. Trimming shortened V by 0 bases and J by 5 bases, and 16 bases separated the two germline ends. The CDR3 DNA sequence: TGTGCCAGCAGCCAAGAAGCGCACGGTGGGGCTTATGGCTACACCTTC. Protein product: CASSQEAHGGAYGYTF.

This clone appeared a single time. The V call is TRBV6-2 or TRBV6-3, the J call TRBJ2-7, with D possibly TRBD2 on 6 matching bases. Germline CDR1 and CDR2: MNHEY and SVGEGT. This CDR3 region has 14 residues. The V gene lost 5 bases and the J gene lost 6 bases, with 17 bases spanning the gap. DNA for the CDR3: TGTGCCAGCAGTAATGAGGTCCCCGGGAGCGAGCAGTACTTC. It is translated as CASSNEVPGSEQYF.

The gene calls are TRBV6-5 and TRBJ1-6; 8 bases are shared with TRBD1. The CDR3 runs 15 residues. Trimming took 6 bases from V and 7 from J; bases not matched to a gene: 8. Germline assignment: CDR1 MNHEY and CDR2 SVGAGI. The CDR3 is CASSWDRRGNSPLHF. The CDR3 DNA follows: TGTGCCAGCAGCTGGGACAGGAGGGGGAATTCACCCCTCCACTTT.

The CDR3 nucleotides are TGCGCCAGCAGCCCCGGGACAGCCACTGAAGCTTTCTTT. It encodes CASSPGTATEAFF. This rearrangement joins TRBV4-1 to TRBJ1-1; 7 bases align to TRBD1. Germline loops: CDR1 MGHRA, CDR2 YSYEKL. With 4 bases clipped from V and 4 bases from J, the junction kept 3 bases outside the gene matches. This CDR3 comprises 13 residues.

The V call is TRBV7-2, the J call TRBJ2-7, with 7 bases aligning to TRBD2. The length of the CDR3 is 15 residues. Germline V gene sequence: CDR1 SGHTA, CDR2 FQGNSA. V lost 2 bases and J lost 3; bases outside the gene matches: 7. This chain's CDR3 is CASSLSVTSNYEQYF. The CDR3 region has the DNA TGTGCCAGCAGCTTAAGTGTGACTAGCAACTACGAGCAGTACTTC.